Listed below are T cell receptor beta chains from one sample, sequenced in a study of cytomegalovirus exposure and HLA in healthy donors. Some clones are missing from TCRdb's copy, which holds only in-frame ones; the method was immunoSEQ multiplex PCR. This repertoire shows roughly 140,000 clones, over 75% found once; its top ten account for roughly 0.7%. The specimen was PBMCs. The receptors derive from a male donor in good health and CMV-seronegative. CDR3s include the opening cysteine and the closing phenylalanine or tryptophan.

CDR3 length,V gene,J gene,CDR3 protein
15,TRBV7-2,TRBJ1-5,CASSLAWAGNQPQHF
18,TRBV9,TRBJ2-2,CASSVGEGQGRIAGELFF
13,TRBV7-3,TRBJ2-1,CASSQGANNEQFF
16,TRBV7-3,TRBJ2-1,CASSPGLAATYNEQFF
17,TRBV11-3,TRBJ2-3,CASSPPSGTPATDTQYF
14,TRBV9,TRBJ2-3,CASSPRGGTDTQYF
16,TRBV4-1,TRBJ1-3,CASSQDPLNSGNTIYF
13,TRBV6-5,TRBJ1-2,CASSYDSRYGYTF
13,TRBV5-8,TRBJ1-2,CASSARSTDNRTF
13,TRBV9,TRBJ2-3,CASSVAKGDTQYF
16,TRBV7-8,TRBJ1-1,CASSPPRAGRNTEAFF
14,TRBV7-3,TRBJ2-7,CASSLEAGAYEQYF
13,TRBV30,TRBJ2-7,CAWRPVPLGEQYF
13,TRBV7-3,TRBJ1-1,CASSPGDRGRAFF
13,TRBV11-2,TRBJ2-7,CASSPSVPLEQYF
14,TRBV27,TRBJ1-2,CASSSRAGPSGYTF
13,TRBV19,TRBJ1-5,CASSIRHGQPQHF
15,TRBV5-4,TRBJ1-2,CASSSPGQGEKGYTF
12,TRBV7-2,TRBJ1-2,CASTLLGGGYTF
15,TRBV4-3,TRBJ1-1,CASSQDGTGETEAFF
16,TRBV7-3,TRBJ2-2,CSSSLLGTGNTGELFF
13,TRBV19,TRBJ2-6,CASTLSGANVLTF